Listed here are 26 T cell receptor beta chains from one sample, sequenced in a study of CD8 T cells in Susac syndrome. Random hexamers were used to reverse transcribe the RNA input (about 0.5 to 1 ug). Each CDR3 protein gets one entry after TCRdb re-called the immunoSEQ multiplex PCR reads with MiXCR. The table shows fewer than 200,000 distinct CDR3 sequences, with approximately 93% occurring only once. The sample was CD4+ T cells from PBMCs. These receptors came from a human donor in good health.

This chain joins TRBV3-1 and TRBJ1-6; D not certain. Trimming pared 2 bases from V and 7 bases from J, leaving 6 bases between. This CDR3 has 13 amino acids. The germline V gene encodes CDR1 LGHDT and CDR2 YNNKEL (reference sequence). In nucleotides, the CDR3 is TGTGCCAGCAGCCAATCCTTCAATTCACCCCTCCACTTT. Residues: CASSQSFNSPLHF.

This clonotype was detected only once. This chain joins TRBV7-2 and TRBJ1-2, with D possibly TRBD1 on 5 matching bases. The CDR3 spans 15 residues. V gave up 1 base and J gave up 8 bases, with 17 bases separating them. CDR1 is SGHTA, CDR2 FQGNSA, per germline. The CDR3 loop reads CASSLDFSGREGYTF. CDR3 bases: TGTGCCAGCAGCTTAGACTTCTCGGGCAGGGAGGGCTACACCTTC.

The chain couples TRBV18 to TRBJ2-2; 7 positions match TRBD1. The germline V gene encodes CDR1 KGHSH and CDR2 LQKENI. Trimming cost V 6 bases and J 7 bases; bases outside gene matches: 8. The length of the CDR3 is 14 residues. In DNA form, the CDR3 reads TGTGCCAGCTCTTCAGACAGGGCTGTCGGGGAGCTGTTTTTT. Translation: CASSSDRAVGELFF.

The rearrangement uses TRBV29-1 and TRBJ1-1; maybe TRBD1 (5 bases). The germline V and J ends were trimmed by 4 bases and 7 bases, with 13 bases remaining between them. In germline, CDR1 is SQVTM, CDR2 ANQGSEA. The CDR3 length is 12 residues. The CDR3 DNA follows: TGCAGCGTTGGCGGGGCAGTTGGTGAAGCTTTCTTT. It encodes CSVGGAVGEAFF.

The chain joins TRBV10-3 to TRBJ2-7, with TRBD2 matching 8 bases. CDR3 length: 11 amino acids. The junction had 4 bases not matched to a gene; V was cut back by 11 bases and J by 4 bases. CDR1 and CDR2 (germline): ENHRY, SYGVKD. CDR3 nucleotide sequence: TGTGCCGCGGGGGGAGAGTACGAGCAGTACGTC. This gives the protein CAAGGEYEQYV.

The chain couples TRBV27 to TRBJ2-2; D is ambiguous. The CDR3 is 13 residues long. V was shortened by 0 bases and J by 3 bases, with 2 bases between the two germline ends. Germline CDR1 reads MNHEY; CDR2 reads SMNVEV (reference sequence). As DNA, the CDR3 is TGTGCCAGCAGTTTATCGGACACCGGGGAGCTGTTTTTT. Translation gives CASSLSDTGELFF.

The chain links TRBV29-1 to TRBJ1-1; no clear D. This CDR3 comprises 11 residues. Deletions cut 4 bases from V and 4 bases from J, with 7 bases between. Looked up from germline, CDR1 is SQVTM and CDR2 is ANQGSEA. In DNA, the CDR3 is TGCAGCGTTGGCCACACCACTGAAGCTTTCTTT. Translating gives CSVGHTTEAFF.

The chain joins TRBV7-9 to TRBJ2-5; 9 nucleotides line up with TRBD1. The CDR3 length is 16 residues. The J segment lost 2 bases and the V segment lost 3 bases, leaving 7 bases of the junction unmatched. Germline-derived CDR1 and CDR2 are SEHNR and FQNEAQ (reference sequence). The CDR3 loop is CASSFPGTGSQETQYF. The CDR3 DNA is TGTGCCAGCAGCTTCCCCGGGACAGGGTCACAAGAGACCCAGTACTTC.

This chain connects TRBV7-6 to TRBJ2-2; maybe TRBD1 (5 bases). The CDR3 spans 14 residues. The germline gives CDR1 SGHVS, CDR2 FNYEAQ. V was trimmed by 5 bases and J by 5 bases, leaving 12 bases between them. The CDR3 protein is CASSRGARTGELFF. CDR3 coding DNA: TGTGCCAGCAGCCGTGGGGCACGGACCGGGGAGCTGTTTTTT. Using reference TRBV7-6 and TRBJ2-2 for the parts outside the CDR3, the full variable domain is GAGVSQSPRYKVTKRGQDVALRCDPISGHVSLYWYRQALGQGPEFLTYFNYEAQQDKSGLPNDRFSAERPEGSISTLTIQRTEQRDSAMYRCASSRGARTGELFFGEGSRLTVL.

V is TRBV20-1 and J is TRBJ2-1; D is unresolved. The CDR3 spans 17 residues. The V gene's germline CDR1 is DFQATT and CDR2 SNEGSKA (reference sequence). V was shortened by 1 base and J by 5 bases, with 21 bases between the two germline ends. The CDR3 region has the DNA TGCAGTGCTAGAGTAGGCTCCGGCCCCCTCATGCACAATGAGCAGTTCTTC. It yields the protein CSARVGSGPLMHNEQFF.

The chain recombines TRBV7-2 with TRBJ2-6; D is possibly TRBD2 (6 bases). V was clipped by 5 bases and J by 0 bases, with 14 bases between them. The CDR3 spans 17 residues. Looked up from germline, CDR1 is SGHTA and CDR2 is FQGNSA. In nucleotides, the CDR3 is TGTGCCAGCAGCCGGCCGGGGGTCCCCTCTGGGGCCAACGTCCTGACTTTC. Amino acid sequence: CASSRPGVPSGANVLTF.

The chain uses TRBV6-2 or TRBV6-3 and TRBJ2-3, with a possible D match to TRBD1 (6 bases). The CDR3 totals 13 residues. The germline V gene encodes CDR1 MNHEY and CDR2 SVGEGT. The V and J ends lost 9 bases and 3 bases respectively, with 13 bases between them. CDR3 bases: TGTGCCAGTACAGGGAGTTCGACAGATACGCAGTATTTT. The encoded protein is CASTGSSTDTQYF.

V usage is TRBV5-1 and J usage is TRBJ1-5, with 10 bases lining up with TRBD1. The CDR3 is 16 residues long. Germline trimming cut 4 bases from V and 2 bases from J; bases unmatched to any gene: 6. The germline CDR1 and CDR2 sequences are SGHRS and YFSETQ. CDR3 nucleotides: TGCGCCAGCAGCACGGGACAGGGGCATGGCAATCAGCCCCAGCATTTT. Encoded protein: CASSTGQGHGNQPQHF.

The genes are TRBV27 and TRBJ1-2, with D hard to call. The germline gives CDR1 MNHEY, CDR2 SMNVEV (reference sequence). The CDR3 is 14 amino acids. V gave up 3 bases and J gave up 8 bases, with 16 bases separating them. This CDR3 is CASSLTQGNRGYTF. The CDR3 DNA reads TGTGCCAGCAGTTTGACCCAAGGGAACCGCGGCTACACCTTC.

V gene TRBV28 combines with J gene TRBJ1-5; D may be TRBD1 (6 bases). Trimming removed 6 bases at V and 8 bases at J, with 17 bases between. The V gene's germline CDR1 is MDHEN and CDR2 SYDVKM. The CDR3 contains 14 residues. The CDR3 DNA sequence: TGTGCCAGCAGACCTCAGGGGCCTAGGAAGCCCCAGCATTTT. This gives the protein CASRPQGPRKPQHF.

V is TRBV7-2 and J is TRBJ2-2; D not certain. Germline values: CDR1 SGHTA, CDR2 FQGNSA. The CDR3 loop spans 14 amino acids. Trimming pared 1 base from V and 6 bases from J, leaving 9 bases between. For the CDR3, the DNA is TGTGCCAGCAGCTTAGGCTTCGATTCCGGGGAGCTGTTTTTT. Translating it yields CASSLGFDSGELFF.

This rearrangement joins TRBV30 to TRBJ1-2; possibly TRBD1 for D (5 bases). The CDR3 length is 11 residues. Trimming removed 5 bases from V and 2 bases from J, with 6 bases in between. Germline CDR1 and CDR2: GTSNPN and SVGIG (reference sequence). This CDR3 reads CAWGGNYGYTF. DNA of the CDR3: TGTGCCTGGGGGGGGAACTATGGCTACACCTTC.

The rearrangement joins TRBV20-1 to TRBJ1-5; possibly TRBD1 for D (6 bases). Germline V gene data show CDR1 as DFQATT and CDR2 as SNEGSKA (reference sequence). The CDR3 is 16 residues long. V dropped 6 bases and J dropped 2 bases, with 20 bases sitting between them. The CDR3 DNA reads TGCAGTGCCGATCGCGGGGGGCGTCGAGGCAATCAGCCCCAGCATTTT. It specifies CSADRGGRRGNQPQHF.

The sample holds one count of this clonotype. The chain uses TRBV6-1 and TRBJ2-3; the match to TRBD2 covers 11 bases. Losses at the gene ends were 2 bases for V and 1 base for J; bases not matched to a gene: 8. Germline V gives CDR1 MNHNS, CDR2 SASEGT. The CDR3 is made up of 18 amino acids. DNA for the CDR3: TGTGCCAGCAGTGAACCTGTTAGCGGGGGGGTCCGCACAGATACGCAGTATTTT. This codes for CASSEPVSGGVRTDTQYF.

V is TRBV19 and J is TRBJ1-1, with D unclear. Germline loops: CDR1 LNHDA, CDR2 SQIVND (reference sequence). V was trimmed by 5 bases and J by 0 bases, leaving 13 bases between them. This CDR3 is built from 15 residues. The CDR3 protein is CASSPGGIMNTEAFF. The CDR3 DNA follows: TGTGCCAGTAGTCCGGGTGGGATTATGAACACTGAAGCTTTCTTT. Looking up the rest from reference TRBV19 and TRBJ1-1 gives the full variable domain: DGGITQSPKYLFRKEGQNVTLSCEQNLNHDAMYWYRQDPGQGLRLIYYSQIVNDFQKGDIAEGYSVSREKKESFPLTVTSAQKNPTAFYLCASSPGGIMNTEAFFGQGTRLTVV.

The chain is built from TRBV7-8 and TRBJ1-2; 7 bases map to TRBD1. The CDR3 spans 15 residues. CDR1 is SGHVS, CDR2 FQNEAQ, per germline. V was pared by 3 bases and J by 7 bases, with 11 bases of the junction left unmatched. The CDR3 nucleotides are TGTGCCAGCAGCTTCCGACAGGGCCCAGACGGTGGCTACACCTTC. It is translated as CASSFRQGPDGGYTF.

This chain connects TRBV11-1 to TRBJ2-4, with D perhaps matching TRBD2 (5 bases). This CDR3 spans 15 amino acids. CDR1 SGHAT and CDR2 FQDESV come from the germline V gene (reference sequence). The V end was cut by 0 bases, the J end by 9 bases, with 15 bases between. For the CDR3, the DNA is TGTGCCAGCAGCTTAGCATCTGGACTTCGTACCATTCAGTACTTC. Translated, it gives CASSLASGLRTIQYF.

This chain joins TRBV7-9 and TRBJ1-3; D ambiguous. V was shortened by 5 bases and J by 8 bases, with 13 bases between the two germline ends. This CDR3 contains 13 residues. Germline V gives CDR1 SEHNR, CDR2 FQNEAQ (reference sequence). CDR3 nucleotides: TGTGCCAGCAGCCCCCGAAGTCTAGACACCATATATTTT. The encoded protein is CASSPRSLDTIYF.

This chain links TRBV28 with TRBJ1-4, with D uncertain. The length of the CDR3 is 14 residues. Trimming shortened V by 6 bases and J by 3 bases, and 11 bases separated the two germline ends. CDR1 is MDHEN, CDR2 SYDVKM, per germline. The CDR3 is CASSPMRPNEKLFF. The CDR3 nucleotides are TGTGCCAGCAGCCCCATGAGACCTAATGAAAAACTGTTTTTT.

This clonotype was detected once. J is TRBJ1-5 and V is TRBV28, with 8 bases lining up with TRBD1. V shed 5 bases, J shed 6 bases, and the junction held 6 bases outside the gene matches. Looked up from germline, CDR1 is MDHEN and CDR2 is SYDVKM. This CDR3 is built from 14 residues. The CDR3 bases are TGTGCCAGCAGTCCGGGACAGGCCTTTCAGCCCCAGCATTTT. Amino acid sequence: CASSPGQAFQPQHF.

The chain employs TRBV4-2 and TRBJ2-2; tentative D call: TRBD2 (7 bases). Germline CDR1 and CDR2: LGHNA and YNFKEQ. V was shortened by 0 bases and J by 5 bases, with 19 bases between the two germline ends. The CDR3 is 18 residues long. CDR3 amino acids: CASSQDLAGAPGTGELFF. The CDR3 DNA follows: TGTGCCAGCAGCCAAGATTTGGCGGGGGCACCGGGGACCGGGGAGCTGTTTTTT.